The present TCR beta chain was sequenced within a study of neurological immune-mediated disorders. The authors produced cDNA by 5'RACE using 10-nucleotide random UMIs. A single record per CDR3 protein comes from TCRdb applying MiXCR to the 5' RACE reads. The profile covers tens of thousands of distinct CDR3 sequences, with over 9.5% appearing a single time and roughly 1.3% taken by the ten largest. Broader study findings: The study found no CDR3 amino acid sequences shared by expanded clones across subjects, suggesting private repertoires in all groups.

This clonotype was counted many times. Its antigen is still unknown. This receptor was taken from a female donor in good health. The sequencing sample was made of PBMCs.

CDR3 DNA: TGTGCCAGCAGTTTCACAGGGCGAACGGCTAATGAAAAACTGTTTTTT. This codes for CASSFTGRTANEKLFF. This rearrangement joins TRBV12-3 or TRBV12-4 to TRBJ1-4; TRBD1 might be the D (6 bases). The CDR3 consists of 16 residues. Trimming cost V 3 bases and J 3 bases, with 14 bases left between them.